This entry lists 25 T cell receptor beta chains sequenced from one sample in a study of post-analysis software for immune sequencing data. Which antigens these TCRs recognize remains unknown. Study-wide results and caveats: In patients, five or six TRBV segments were more frequent than in controls, with TRBV5-6, TRBV5-1 and TRBV20-1 among them.

The TCR beta cDNA libraries carried unique molecular identifiers. Via MiXCR, TCRdb re-called the PCR reads, giving one row per CDR3 protein. The sample gives hundreds of thousands of distinct CDR3 sequences, roughly 27% of which show up once; roughly 0.53% is in the top ten. Sequencing used blood. The source of these receptors is a girl under 18 with multiple sclerosis.

Note on this clonotype: Germline and junction disagree at one end, which may indicate a read error. The chain combines TRBV4-1 with TRBJ1-2; D is possibly TRBD1 (6 bases). Looked up from germline, CDR1 is MGHRA and CDR2 is YSYEKL. This CDR3 spans 14 amino acids. CDR3 coding DNA: TGCGCCAGCAGCCAAGTAGGGGGGGGCCCTGGCTGCACCTTC. It is translated as CASSQVGGGPGCTF.

A few counts support this clonotype. V is TRBV28 and J is TRBJ1-2, with TRBD1 matching over 9 bases. The V segment lost 6 bases and the J segment 8 bases; nucleotides outside the gene matches: 16. Germline V lookup: CDR1 MDHEN, CDR2 SYDVKM. This CDR3 region has 16 residues. CDR3: CASSPLTGTGTYGYTF. The CDR3 region has the DNA TGTGCCAGCAGCCCTTTAACCGGGACAGGGACATACGGCTACACCTTC.

The chain recombines TRBV5-1 with TRBJ2-5; D uncertain. The CDR3 is 15 amino acids. The germline V and J ends were trimmed by 0 bases and 1 base, with 10 bases remaining between them. Germline lookup yields CDR1 SGHRS and CDR2 YFSETQ. The chain's CDR3 is CASSLEAGPQETQYF. CDR3 nucleotide sequence: TGCGCCAGCAGCTTGGAGGCAGGCCCCCAAGAGACCCAGTACTTC.

V and J are TRBV6-1 and TRBJ1-2; tentatively, D is TRBD1 (5 bases). The CDR3 sequence is 15 residues long. Per the germline V gene, CDR1 is MNHNS and CDR2 is SASEGT. V was cut by 3 bases and J by 2 bases, with 13 bases left in between. The CDR3 is CASSDQRGRNYGYTF. In DNA form, the CDR3 reads TGTGCCAGCAGTGATCAGAGGGGCCGAAACTATGGCTACACCTTC.

This clonotype was seen more than once but under ten times. The chain has TRBV6-6 and TRBJ1-5, with 8 bases aligning to TRBD1. CDR1 is MNHNY, CDR2 SVGAGI, per germline (reference sequence). The V and J ends lost 4 bases and 0 bases, in that order; junction bases with no gene match: 5. The CDR3 has 16 amino acids. CDR3 DNA sequence: TGTGCCAGCAGTTCCGGGACAGGCGTTAGCAATCAGCCCCAGCATTTT. Its translation: CASSSGTGVSNQPQHF.

Many counts were recorded for this clonotype. This chain links TRBV29-1 with TRBJ2-1; no reliable D call. V was trimmed by 4 bases and J by 7 bases, leaving 14 bases between them. There are 13 residues in the CDR3. Looked up from germline, CDR1 is SQVTM and CDR2 is ANQGSEA. The CDR3 sequence: CSVGRTNSNEQFF. The CDR3 region has the DNA TGCAGCGTTGGCAGGACCAACTCTAATGAGCAGTTCTTC.

This clonotype came up once. The junction departs from the called germline gene at one end, perhaps through a read error. V is TRBV18 and J is TRBJ1-2; no definite D call. Germline V gene sequence: CDR1 KGHSH, CDR2 LQKENI. The CDR3 loop spans 13 amino acids. CDR3 DNA: TGTGCCAGCTCACCAATGGATAACTATGGCCACACCTTC. It specifies CASSPMDNYGHTF.

This clonotype was counted only a few times. The rearrangement links TRBV5-1 to TRBJ1-4, with 9 bases fitting TRBD1. V lost 2 bases and J lost 2; bases outside the gene matches: 10. The germline V gene encodes CDR1 SGHRS and CDR2 YFSETQ. CDR3 length equals 18 residues. The CDR3 spells CASSLSDRGVMTNEKLFF. Written as DNA, the CDR3 is TGCGCCAGCAGCTTATCGGACAGGGGAGTGATGACTAATGAAAAACTGTTTTTT.

The table lists this clonotype with many counts. The V gene is TRBV27, the J gene TRBJ1-5, with a tentative D call TRBD1 (6 bases). The CDR3 contains 14 residues. V shed 6 bases and J shed 2 bases, with 11 bases lying between them. The germline V gene has CDR1 MNHEY and CDR2 SMNVEV (reference sequence). The CDR3 sequence: CASSLGGGNQPQHF. The CDR3 DNA is TGTGCCAGCAGCTTAGGGGGAGGCAATCAGCCCCAGCATTTT.

V gene TRBV7-9 combines with J gene TRBJ2-1; D is ambiguous. Per the germline V gene, CDR1 is SEHNR and CDR2 is FQNEAQ (reference sequence). CDR3 size: 12 residues. V was clipped by 3 bases and J by 7 bases, with 7 bases between them. This CDR3 reads CASSFHPNEQFF. The CDR3 DNA reads as TGTGCCAGCAGCTTTCATCCGAATGAGCAGTTCTTC.

This chain links TRBV7-2 with TRBJ2-7, with 7 bases fitting TRBD2. CDR3 length: 15 residues. Per the germline V gene, CDR1 is SGHTA and CDR2 is FQGNSA. Unmatched junction bases numbered 15, after V lost 7 bases and J lost 6 bases. This chain's CDR3 is CASTIAGAVTAEQYF. CDR3 sequence (DNA): TGTGCCAGCACCATAGCGGGTGCGGTAACCGCCGAGCAGTACTTC.

This chain joins TRBV7-9 and TRBJ2-7; TRBD1 might be the D (6 bases). Germline CDR1 SEHNR, CDR2 FQNEAQ (reference sequence). The CDR3 is 14 amino acids. V was cut by 1 base and J by 5 bases, with 12 bases left in between. The CDR3 spells CASSLGAGVDEQYF. Here the CDR3 DNA reads TGTGCCAGCAGCTTAGGGGCAGGGGTAGACGAGCAGTACTTC.

About this clonotype: The junction departs from germline at one end; a sequencing error may be responsible. This rearrangement joins TRBV7-2 to TRBJ2-7, with 8 nucleotides matching TRBD2. This CDR3 contains 14 residues. In germline, CDR1 is SGHTA, CDR2 FQGNSA. CDR3 protein: CASNLTSGVYEQYF. The CDR3 region has the DNA TGTGCCAGCAACTTAACTAGCGGCGTCTACGAGCAGTACTTC.

This clonotype was seen only a few times. This sequence joins TRBV4-3 and TRBJ2-1, with D possibly being TRBD1 or TRBD2 (5 bases each). In germline, CDR1 is LGHNA, CDR2 YSLEER. V was cut by 3 bases and J by 9 bases, with 18 bases left in between. The length of the CDR3 is 15 residues. CDR3 residues: CASSQTWLTGGEQFF. The DNA for the CDR3 is TGCGCCAGCAGCCAGACGTGGCTAACTGGGGGTGAGCAGTTCTTC.

The CDR3 nucleotides read TGTGCCAGCAGTTCAGGGCCCGGCGGCACAGATACGCAGTATTTT. Its translation is CASSSGPGGTDTQYF. This rearrangement joins TRBV28 to TRBJ2-3; D is perhaps TRBD1 (5 bases). CDR1 is MDHEN and CDR2 is SYDVKM in the germline V gene. Trimming took 4 bases from V and 1 from J, leaving 12 bases between them. CDR3 length: 15 residues.

CDR3 region: CASSGGAGYEQYF. CDR3 nucleotides: TGTGCCAGCAGTGGGGGGGCGGGGTACGAGCAGTACTTC. V and J are TRBV28 and TRBJ2-7; possibly TRBD2 for D (7 bases). V lost 5 bases and J lost 4, with 12 bases in between. Germline values: CDR1 MDHEN, CDR2 SYDVKM. This CDR3 comprises 13 residues.

This clonotype was found a few times. The chain joins TRBV6-8 to TRBJ2-5; 8 bases line up with TRBD2. The junction had 15 bases not matched to a gene; V was cut back by 1 base and J by 5 bases. In germline, CDR1 is MNHGY, CDR2 SAAAGT. The length of the CDR3 is 18 residues. The CDR3 sequence is CASSYLLSEAGDVETQYF. CDR3 bases: TGTGCCAGCAGTTACTTGTTGTCAGAAGCGGGAGATGTGGAGACCCAGTACTTC.

This clonotype was found a few times. J is TRBJ2-3 and V is TRBV7-2; 7 bases line up with TRBD2. Trimming removed 5 bases from V and 5 bases from J; junction bases left unmatched: 7. In germline, CDR1 is SGHTA, CDR2 FQGNSA. This CDR3 contains 14 residues. CDR3: CASSLGLVQDTQYF. For the CDR3, the DNA is TGTGCCAGCAGCCTCGGACTAGTTCAAGATACGCAGTATTTT.

This clonotype was seen more than once but under ten times. The rearrangement links TRBV4-1 to TRBJ1-4; 7 bases match TRBD1. There are 17 residues in the CDR3. Germline values: CDR1 MGHRA, CDR2 YSYEKL. The ends lost 0 bases at V and 0 bases at J; junction bases unmatched: 4. CDR3 bases: TGCGCCAGCAGCCAAGATCCAGGGGGAGCAACTAATGAAAAACTGTTTTTT. Translation: CASSQDPGGATNEKLFF.

The rearrangement uses TRBV7-2 and TRBJ2-1, with 8 bases aligning to TRBD2. Germline loops: CDR1 SGHTA, CDR2 FQGNSA. This CDR3 has 15 residues. With 3 bases clipped from V and 0 bases from J, the junction kept 1 base outside the gene matches. CDR3: CASSFRGGSYNEQFF. Here the CDR3 DNA reads TGTGCCAGCAGCTTTCGGGGGGGCTCCTACAATGAGCAGTTCTTC.

This chain connects TRBV6-5 to TRBJ2-5; 7 nucleotides agree with TRBD1. Per the germline V gene, CDR1 is MNHEY and CDR2 is SVGAGI. V trimming: 6 bases; J trimming: 11 bases; junction bases outside the gene matches: 15. This CDR3 contains 14 residues. The CDR3 here is CASRAGTEHNEQYF. The DNA for the CDR3 is TGTGCCAGCAGAGCCGGGACAGAGCACAATGAGCAGTACTTC.

This clonotype was detected only a few times. V and J are TRBV5-6 and TRBJ1-1; no reliable D call. V lost 5 bases and J lost 3, with 20 bases in between. The germline CDR1 and CDR2 sequences are SGHDT and YYEEEE. The CDR3 spans 16 residues. The CDR3 spells CASRESVGPRDTEAFF. The CDR3 DNA follows: TGTGCCAGCAGAGAATCCGTCGGGCCCCGGGACACTGAAGCTTTCTTT.

This clonotype was detected a few times. CDR3 nucleotides: TGTGCCACAAAAAGTGGGTACCAAGAGACCCAGTACTTC. Translation gives CATKSGYQETQYF. The rearrangement uses TRBV27 and TRBJ2-5, with unresolved D. This CDR3 has 13 residues. Looked up from germline, CDR1 is MNHEY and CDR2 is SMNVEV (reference sequence). V was shortened by 10 bases and J by 0 bases, with 12 bases between the two germline ends.

In its sample, this clonotype was seen a few times. CDR3 protein: CASSFPPGLTTDEQYF. CDR3 sequence (DNA): TGTGCCAGCAGCTTCCCTCCGGGACTAACTACTGACGAGCAGTACTTC. The V call is TRBV7-9, the J call TRBJ2-7; 7 bases fit TRBD2. The CDR3 contains 16 residues. CDR1 is SEHNR, CDR2 FQNEAQ, per germline (reference sequence). With 3 bases clipped from V and 5 bases from J, the junction kept 13 bases outside the gene matches.

This clonotype was seen more than once but under ten times. The chain uses TRBV29-1 and TRBJ2-7, with D hard to call. The V gene's germline CDR1 is SQVTM and CDR2 ANQGSEA. The CDR3 spans 14 residues. V lost 2 bases to trimming and J lost 1 base, with 12 bases between them. This CDR3 is CSVEYPTGSYEQYF. CDR3 in DNA: TGCAGCGTTGAATACCCGACTGGATCCTACGAGCAGTACTTC.